This T cell receptor (beta chain) was captured by sequencing in a study of PD-L1 blockade in urothelial cancer (dated by TCRdb to 2016 to 2017). Turning to the overall study: Therapy was started around 2014 for all patients, and atezolizumab 1,200 mg was administered intravenously every 3 weeks. About 85% of the 29 patients were males with bladder-origin urothelial cancer, and about 60% of the 29 reported a prior smoking history. Patients had an ECOG performance status of 0 or 1 and had received between 0 and 3 prior chemotherapy regimens. Blood samples were analyzed at two time points: 3 weeks after treatment start (second dose) and 6 weeks after treatment start. Blood samples gave median yields of around 150,000 T cells and approximately 80,000 unique TCRs, along with a median clonality of 0.080. An exploratory multi-omic analysis was conducted of the somatic, immune and clinical correlates of response to PD-L1 blockade with atezolizumab in urothelial cancer. Pretreatment tumor samples, along with matched peripheral blood collected serially before and after atezolizumab treatment, underwent TCR sequencing. Durable clinical benefit was defined as progression-free survival longer than 6 months, and TCR features were also tested against progression-free and overall survival. In the same patients, pretreatment tumors underwent whole exome sequencing and RNA sequencing in addition to TCR sequencing. Durable clinical benefit was achieved by nine patients but not by the remaining 20. Over 28 patients had pretreatment blood TCR-seq, roughly 25 had at least one posttreatment blood collection, and roughly 25 had tumor TCR-seq.

Synthetic TCR analog templates were spiked into each PCR so that absolute template abundance could be estimated from read counts. The immunoSEQ assay was used to amplify TCRbeta CDR3 regions from genomic DNA with bias-controlled V and J gene primers. Sequencing of rearranged TCRbeta segments was done at approximately 20X coverage. The authors processed their data as follows. Sequencing errors were corrected by clustering and CDR3s were annotated against IMGT to assign V, D and J genes. Downstream analyses used only productive TCRbeta rearrangements, leaving out any out-of-frame or stop-codon sequences. Clonality was computed as one minus Shannon entropy normalized by the log of the number of unique productive sequences. Clones differing between time points or between blood and tumor were identified by Fisher's exact test with Benjamini-Hochberg correction at adjusted p below 0.01. This immuneACCESS table, as held by TCRdb, lists in-frame sequences with V and J called but not all clones. Of the missing ones, under half trace to an unresolved V gene in checked studies; the others have no known cause. The V and J calls and the clone size are those of that table, but D and trimming were determined from the DNA. The sample has roughly 62,000 clones on record, 82% of them singletons. Together, the top ten hold approximately 4% of the sample.

Study-level results and caveats: Among patients with durable benefit, tumor-associated TCR clones showed greater expansion in peripheral blood 3 weeks after treatment started (n of about 20, p = 0.022). A pretreatment peripheral blood TCR clonality below the median was linked to improved progression-free and overall survival. Because of the small sample size (n ≈ 30) and the many exploratory analyses performed, the results are intended to be regarded as hypothesis-generating.

The cohort included 25 to 30 patients with locally advanced or metastatic urothelial carcinoma who were treated at Memorial Sloan Kettering on a trial protocol. Peripheral blood mononuclear cells were collected pretreatment and during treatment, with between 1 and 8 total time points obtained per patient. The Qiagen DNeasy Blood extraction kit was used to purify genomic DNA from total PBMCs and tumor samples. PBMCs were collected pretreatment and during treatment, and were isolated and stored as previously described. The CDR3 holds 14 amino acids from the cysteine to the phenylalanine. Only the CDR3 DNA stays, 42 bases, in frame from base 1. Taken from the germline V gene, the CDR1 and CDR2 loops are SGDLS and YYNGEE. V is reduced by 0 bases and J by 1 base, leaving a spacing of 6 bases between them. Points on this clone: Its antigen target is currently unknown. There are no base qualities to consult, and no much larger clone falls within one base. The same CDR3 arises from other DNA sequences in this sample as well.

Here the sequenced sample was PBMCs, taken around atezolizumab (anti-PD-L1) treatment. The chain was built from TRBV9 and TRBJ2-3, with a tentative D gene TRBD1 over 6 matching bases. The TCR was taken from a man between 65 and 85 years old with urothelial cancer. The CDR3 reads CASSVGQGTDTQYF. The nucleotide sequence is given as TGTGCCAGCAGCGTAGGACAGGGCACAGATACGCAGTATTTT.